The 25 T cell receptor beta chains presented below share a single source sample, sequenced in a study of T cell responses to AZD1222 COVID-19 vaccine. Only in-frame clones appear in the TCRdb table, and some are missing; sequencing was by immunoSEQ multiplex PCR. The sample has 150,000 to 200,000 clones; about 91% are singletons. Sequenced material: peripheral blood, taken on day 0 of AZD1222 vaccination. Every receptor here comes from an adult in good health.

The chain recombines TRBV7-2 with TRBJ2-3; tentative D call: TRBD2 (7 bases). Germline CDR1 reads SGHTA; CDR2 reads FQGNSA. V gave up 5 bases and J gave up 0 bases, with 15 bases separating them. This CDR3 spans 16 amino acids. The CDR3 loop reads CASSLWRGGSTDTQYF. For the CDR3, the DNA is TGTGCCAGCAGCCTATGGAGGGGGGGCAGCACAGATACGCAGTATTTT.

CDR3 sequence reads: CASSLPLPDRGRRWPQHF. The DNA for the CDR3 is TGTGCCAGCAGTTTACCCCTCCCAGACAGGGGCCGCCGGTGGCCCCAGCATTTT. The chain links TRBV28 to TRBJ1-5, with 8 bases that match TRBD1. CDR1 and CDR2 (germline): MDHEN, SYDVKM. This CDR3 region has 18 residues. Trimming cost V 2 bases and J 9 bases; bases outside gene matches: 18.

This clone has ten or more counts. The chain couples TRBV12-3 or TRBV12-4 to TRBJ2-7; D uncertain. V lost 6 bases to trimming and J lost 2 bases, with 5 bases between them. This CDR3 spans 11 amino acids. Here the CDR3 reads CASSVAYEQYF. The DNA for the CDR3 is TGTGCCAGCAGCGTTGCCTACGAGCAGTACTTC.

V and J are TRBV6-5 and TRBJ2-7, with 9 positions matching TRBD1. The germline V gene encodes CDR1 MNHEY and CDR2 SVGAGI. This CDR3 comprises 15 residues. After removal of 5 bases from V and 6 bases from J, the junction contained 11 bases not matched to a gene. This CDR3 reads CASSPPGQGLREQYF. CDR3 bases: TGTGCCAGCAGTCCTCCGGGACAGGGCCTCCGCGAGCAGTACTTC.

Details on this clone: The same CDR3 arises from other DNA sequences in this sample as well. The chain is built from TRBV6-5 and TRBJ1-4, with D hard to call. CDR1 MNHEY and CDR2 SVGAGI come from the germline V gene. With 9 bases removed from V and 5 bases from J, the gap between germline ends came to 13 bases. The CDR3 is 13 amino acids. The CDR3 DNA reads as TGTGCCAGTTCCCGTGGATTAAATGAAAAACTGTTTTTT. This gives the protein CASSRGLNEKLFF.

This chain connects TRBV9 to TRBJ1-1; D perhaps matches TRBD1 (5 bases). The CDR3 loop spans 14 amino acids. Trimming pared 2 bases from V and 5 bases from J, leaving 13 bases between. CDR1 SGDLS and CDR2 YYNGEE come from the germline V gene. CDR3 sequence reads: CASSVRGIDTEAFF. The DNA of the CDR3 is TGTGCCAGCAGCGTTCGGGGGATTGATACTGAAGCTTTCTTT.

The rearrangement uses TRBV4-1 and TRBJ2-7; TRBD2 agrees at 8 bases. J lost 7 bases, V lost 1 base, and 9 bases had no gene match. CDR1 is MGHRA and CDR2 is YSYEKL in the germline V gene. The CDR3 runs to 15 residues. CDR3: CASSQGTSWATEQYF. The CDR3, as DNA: TGCGCCAGCAGCCAAGGGACTAGCTGGGCTACAGAGCAGTACTTC.

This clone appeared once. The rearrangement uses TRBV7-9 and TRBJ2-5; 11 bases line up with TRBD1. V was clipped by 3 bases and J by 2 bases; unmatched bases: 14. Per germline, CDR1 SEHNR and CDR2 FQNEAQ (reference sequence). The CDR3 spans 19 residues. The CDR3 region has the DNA TGTGCCAGCAGCTTGGGGACAGGGGGGATTTTGGGCGATCAAGAGACCCAGTACTTC. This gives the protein CASSLGTGGILGDQETQYF.

The chain's CDR3 is CASSPGQQETQYF. CDR3 bases: TGTGCCAGCTCACCGGGACAGCAAGAGACCCAGTACTTC. V gene TRBV18 combines with J gene TRBJ2-5, with 7 bases identical to TRBD1. The CDR3 is 13 residues long. Germline CDR1 is KGHSH and CDR2 is LQKENI. V dropped 3 bases and J dropped 2; count of bases not matched to a gene: 0.

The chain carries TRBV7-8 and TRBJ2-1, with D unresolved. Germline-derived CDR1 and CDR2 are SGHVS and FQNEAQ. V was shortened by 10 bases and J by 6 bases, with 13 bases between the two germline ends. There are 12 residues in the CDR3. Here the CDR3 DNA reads TGTGCCACCAACCTCTTCGTCAATGAGCAGTTCTTC. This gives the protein CATNLFVNEQFF.

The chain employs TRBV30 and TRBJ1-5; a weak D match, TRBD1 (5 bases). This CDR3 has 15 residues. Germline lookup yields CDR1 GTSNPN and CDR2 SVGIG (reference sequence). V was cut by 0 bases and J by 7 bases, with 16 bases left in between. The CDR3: CAWSVAAGGRQPQHF. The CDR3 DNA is TGTGCCTGGAGTGTAGCGGCGGGGGGTCGGCAGCCCCAGCATTTT.

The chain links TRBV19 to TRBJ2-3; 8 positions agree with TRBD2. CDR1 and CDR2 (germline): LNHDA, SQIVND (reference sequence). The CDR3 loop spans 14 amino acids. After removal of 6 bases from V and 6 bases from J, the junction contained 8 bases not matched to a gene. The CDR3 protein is CASRVRGGSDTQYF. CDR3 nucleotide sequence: TGTGCCAGTAGGGTTCGGGGGGGCTCCGATACGCAGTATTTT.

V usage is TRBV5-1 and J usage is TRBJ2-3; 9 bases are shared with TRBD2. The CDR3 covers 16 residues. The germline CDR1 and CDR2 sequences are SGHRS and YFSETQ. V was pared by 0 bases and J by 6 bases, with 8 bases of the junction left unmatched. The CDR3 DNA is TGCGCCAGCAGCTTGGATCCAAGCGGGGGGCGTGATACGCAGTATTTT. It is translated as CASSLDPSGGRDTQYF.

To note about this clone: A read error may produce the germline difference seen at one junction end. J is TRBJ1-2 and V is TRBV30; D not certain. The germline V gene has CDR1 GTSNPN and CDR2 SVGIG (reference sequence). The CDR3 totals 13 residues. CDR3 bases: TGTGCCTGGAGTGTCTCTTTTAACTATGGCTGCACCTTC. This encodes CAWSVSFNYGCTF.

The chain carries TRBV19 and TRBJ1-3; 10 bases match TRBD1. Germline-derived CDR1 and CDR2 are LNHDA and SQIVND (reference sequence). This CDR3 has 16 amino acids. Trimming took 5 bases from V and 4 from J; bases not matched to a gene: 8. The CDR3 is CASSDDRGHMGNTIYF. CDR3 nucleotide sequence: TGTGCCAGTAGTGACGACAGGGGGCATATGGGAAACACCATATATTTT.

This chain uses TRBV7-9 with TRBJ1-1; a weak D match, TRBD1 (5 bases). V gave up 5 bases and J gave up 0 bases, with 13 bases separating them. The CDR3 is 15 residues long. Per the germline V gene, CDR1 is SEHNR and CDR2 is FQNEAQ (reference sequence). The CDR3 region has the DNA TGTGCCAGCAGCCCCAGGGTAGGGGTGAACACTGAAGCTTTCTTT. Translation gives CASSPRVGVNTEAFF.

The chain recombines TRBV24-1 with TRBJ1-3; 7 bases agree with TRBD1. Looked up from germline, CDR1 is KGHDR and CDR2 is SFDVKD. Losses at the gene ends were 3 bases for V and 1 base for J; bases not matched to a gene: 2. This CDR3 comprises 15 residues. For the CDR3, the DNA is TGTGCCACCAGTGATCCGACAGGGTCTGGAAACACCATATATTTT. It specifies CATSDPTGSGNTIYF.

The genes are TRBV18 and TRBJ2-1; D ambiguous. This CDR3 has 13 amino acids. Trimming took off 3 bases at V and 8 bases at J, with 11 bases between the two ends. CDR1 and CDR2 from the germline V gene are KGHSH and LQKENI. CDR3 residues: CASSPIKSYEQFF. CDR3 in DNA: TGTGCCAGCTCACCGATTAAGTCGTATGAGCAGTTCTTC. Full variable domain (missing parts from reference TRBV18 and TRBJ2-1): NAGVMQNPRHLVRRRGQEARLRCSPMKGHSHVYWYRQLPEEGLKFMVYLQKENIIDESGMPKERFSAEFPKEGPSILRIQQVVRGDSAAYFCASSPIKSYEQFFGPGTRLTVL.

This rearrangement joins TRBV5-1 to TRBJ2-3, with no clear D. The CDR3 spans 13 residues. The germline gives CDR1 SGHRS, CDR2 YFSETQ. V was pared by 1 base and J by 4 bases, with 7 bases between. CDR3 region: CASSLWGSDTQYF. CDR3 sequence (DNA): TGCGCCAGCAGCTTGTGGGGATCAGATACGCAGTATTTT.

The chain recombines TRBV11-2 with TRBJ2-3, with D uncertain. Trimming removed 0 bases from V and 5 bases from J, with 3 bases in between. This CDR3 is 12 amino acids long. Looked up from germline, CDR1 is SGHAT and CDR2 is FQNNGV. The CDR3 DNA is TGTGCCAGCAGCTTAGACGGAGATACGCAGTATTTT. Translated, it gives CASSLDGDTQYF.

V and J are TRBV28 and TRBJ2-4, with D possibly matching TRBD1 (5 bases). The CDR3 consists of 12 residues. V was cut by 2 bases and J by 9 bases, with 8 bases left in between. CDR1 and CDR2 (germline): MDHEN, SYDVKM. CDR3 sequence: CASSLRQSIQYF. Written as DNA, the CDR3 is TGTGCCAGCAGTTTAAGACAGAGCATTCAGTACTTC.

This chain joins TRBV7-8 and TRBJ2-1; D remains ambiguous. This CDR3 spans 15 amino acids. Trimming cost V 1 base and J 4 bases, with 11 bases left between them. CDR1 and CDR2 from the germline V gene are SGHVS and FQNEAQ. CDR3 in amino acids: CASSLGGIGYNEQFF. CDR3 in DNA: TGTGCCAGCAGCTTAGGGGGTATTGGGTACAATGAGCAGTTCTTC.

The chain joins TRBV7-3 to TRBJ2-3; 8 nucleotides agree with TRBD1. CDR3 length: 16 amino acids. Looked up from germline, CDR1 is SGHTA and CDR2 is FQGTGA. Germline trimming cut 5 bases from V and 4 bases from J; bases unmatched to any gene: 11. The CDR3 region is CASSPGQGKVADTQYF. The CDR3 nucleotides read TGTGCCAGCAGCCCTGGACAGGGAAAGGTGGCAGATACGCAGTATTTT. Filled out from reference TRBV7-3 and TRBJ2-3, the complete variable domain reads GAGVSQTPSNKVTEKGKYVELRCDPISGHTALYWYRQSLGQGPEFLIYFQGTGAADDSGLPNDRFFAVRPEGSVSTLKIQRTERGDSAVYLCASSPGQGKVADTQYFGPGTRLTVL.

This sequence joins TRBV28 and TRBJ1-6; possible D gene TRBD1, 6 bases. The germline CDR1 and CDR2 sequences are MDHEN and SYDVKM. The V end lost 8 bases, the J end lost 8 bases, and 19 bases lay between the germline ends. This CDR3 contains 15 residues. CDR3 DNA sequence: TGTGCCAGCCGCCCAGGGGCAGGGTTTGATTCACCCCTCCACTTT. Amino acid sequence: CASRPGAGFDSPLHF.

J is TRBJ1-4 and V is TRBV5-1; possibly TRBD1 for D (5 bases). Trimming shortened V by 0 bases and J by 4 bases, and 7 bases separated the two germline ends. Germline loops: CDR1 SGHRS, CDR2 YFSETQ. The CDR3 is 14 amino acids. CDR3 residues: CASSLGGLNEKLFF. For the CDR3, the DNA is TGCGCCAGCAGCTTGGGGGGCCTTAATGAAAAACTGTTTTTT.